Sequencing of this T cell receptor beta chain was carried out in a study of CD8 T cells in ankylosing spondylitis (dated by TCRdb to the late 2010s). About the full investigation: The study profiled T cell receptor beta repertoires in healthy donors and ankylosing spondylitis patients to find disease-linked TCR variants. The whole study cohort included roughly 110 healthy donors and 25 ankylosing spondylitis patients. Peripheral blood was sampled, and synovial fluid was also collected from ankylosing spondylitis patients. The investigation overall reported the following: Some motif variants had previously been reported in the synovial fluid and blood of reactive arthritis patients, which suggests shared mechanisms of disease initiation. Blood from ankylosing spondylitis patients appeared to be characterized by a TCR beta motif made up of seven or eight highly homologous amino acid variants. In peripheral blood, the disease-linked clones were found at relatively low frequencies and had a CD8+ phenotype. The disease-linked clones were reported to be significantly enriched in matched synovial fluid samples from ankylosing spondylitis patients.

At least ten counts were recorded for this clonotype. What this receptor recognizes is not known. Base qualities are not at hand, and no much larger clone is one base apart. The sequencer was an Illumina HiSeq 2500. Quantitative 5'-RACE with molecular barcodes was used to prepare TCR beta libraries. Per the source publication's procedure: A new computational method, built on a probabilistic model of VDJ rearrangement, was used to identify disease-linked TCR variants. TCRdb reanalyzed the raw reads on its own, using fastp at Q25 for trimming and MiXCR for clone calling, and kept in-frame beta chains. Each entry merges the rows of one CDR3 protein and shows their most common DNA and genes. TCRdb's processing, not the authors' own work, is the source of the V and J calls. The sample records around 490,000 distinct CDR3 sequences, approximately 5.3% of which are singletons. Roughly 3.5% of the sample is held by the ten biggest clonotypes.

CDR1 is given as SGHRS and CDR2 as YFSETQ, both from the germline V gene. For this chain, trimming is 2 bases at the V end and 1 base at the J end, and the number of junction bases without a gene match is 7. The CDR3, cysteine through phenylalanine, is 16 amino acids long. Only the CDR3 DNA is retained, 48 bases long and in frame from the first base. This clonotype was obtained from a male donor with ankylosing spondylitis. The sample taken for sequencing was blood, either unsorted or a sorted T cell fraction (not recorded which). The V and J genes are TRBV5-1 and TRBJ2-3, with TRBD2 identical over 7 junction bases. The CDR3 loop reads CASSFGLVTGTDTQYF. The DNA sequence is as follows: TGCGCCAGCAGCTTCGGACTAGTTACAGGCACAGATACGCAGTATTTT.